These 22 T cell receptor beta chains were all obtained from the same sample, sequenced in a study of chemoradiotherapy in HPV16-positive cancers. The method was immunoSEQ multiplex PCR; TCRdb's version includes in-frame clones alone and lacks a portion of them. The sample holds over 10,000 clones, roughly nine tenths seen once. The sample consisted of blood, taken from a patient who underwent chemoradiotherapy. Receptors originate from a human donor with HPV-associated anogenital cancer.

DNA of the CDR3: TGTGCCAGTAGCCCTTCCCGGGGGGCAAATAGCAATCAGCCCCAGCATTTT. This encodes CASSPSRGANSNQPQHF. The V gene is TRBV19, the J gene TRBJ1-5, with D perhaps matching TRBD1 (6 bases). Germline V gives CDR1 LNHDA, CDR2 SQIVND (reference sequence). This CDR3 is built from 17 residues. Trimming removed 6 bases from V and 0 bases from J, with 18 bases in between.

There are a few counts of this clone. This chain joins TRBV5-8 and TRBJ2-5; D is tentatively TRBD1 or TRBD2 (5 bases each). Germline-derived CDR1 and CDR2 are SGHTS and YDEGEE. CDR3 length equals 15 residues. Trimming removed 3 bases from V and 1 base from J, with 13 bases in between. CDR3: CASSWGGRSQETQYF. For the CDR3, the DNA is TGTGCCAGCAGCTGGGGCGGGCGCAGCCAAGAGACCCAGTACTTC.

As DNA, the CDR3 is TGTGCCAGCAGCTTAGGGAGCGGGGGGCCAGATACGCAGTATTTT. Translating gives CASSLGSGGPDTQYF. The chain links TRBV7-2 to TRBJ2-3; 9 bases agree with TRBD2. The CDR3 is 15 residues long. With V trimmed by 1 base and J by 4 bases, 3 bases remained unmatched. Germline values: CDR1 SGHTA, CDR2 FQGNSA.

The CDR3 reads CASSLGGRLAGRGEQFF. Here the CDR3 DNA reads TGCGCCAGCAGCTTGGGGGGCCGACTAGCGGGGAGGGGTGAGCAGTTCTTC. J is TRBJ2-1 and V is TRBV5-1, with TRBD2 matching 11 bases. Trimming took 0 bases from V and 9 from J; bases not matched to a gene: 11. The CDR3 consists of 17 residues. CDR1 and CDR2 from the germline V gene are SGHRS and YFSETQ.

The chain uses TRBV7-2 and TRBJ2-2, with 10 bases lining up with TRBD2. Germline V lookup: CDR1 SGHTA, CDR2 FQGNSA. This CDR3 has 18 amino acids. The V and J ends lost 5 bases and 1 base, in that order; junction bases with no gene match: 10. As DNA, the CDR3 is TGTGCCAGCAGCCGCATTAGCGGGGGGTCCTTGAACACCGGGGAGCTGTTTTTT. Its protein is CASSRISGGSLNTGELFF.

The chain combines TRBV7-9 with TRBJ2-7; D unclear. The V and J ends lost 8 bases and 0 bases respectively, with 11 bases between them. Germline CDR1 and CDR2: SEHNR and FQNEAQ (reference sequence). The CDR3 runs to 13 residues. The DNA for the CDR3 is TGTGCCAGCCAGACCGTTAGCTCCTACGAGCAGTACTTC. This sequence encodes CASQTVSSYEQYF.

This sequence joins TRBV5-4 and TRBJ2-7; D gene ambiguous. CDR1 is SGHNT and CDR2 is YYREEE in the germline V gene (reference sequence). The CDR3 length is 11 residues. Trimming cost V 3 bases and J 0 bases, with 1 base left between them. The CDR3 sequence is CASSSSYEQYF. CDR3 in DNA: TGTGCCAGCAGCTCCTCCTACGAGCAGTACTTC.

The chain recombines TRBV18 with TRBJ1-1; no reliable D call. This CDR3 has 15 amino acids. V lost 3 bases, J lost 0 bases, and 11 bases lay in between. Per germline, CDR1 KGHSH and CDR2 LQKENI. The CDR3 DNA reads TGTGCCAGCTCACCTCCGGGGAGCATGAACACTGAAGCTTTCTTT. Its translation is CASSPPGSMNTEAFF.

This clone was picked up a small number of times. This chain uses TRBV7-6 with TRBJ2-2; D remains ambiguous. Germline V gene lookup returns CDR1 SGHVS and CDR2 FNYEAQ. The CDR3 extends over 13 amino acids. The V gene lost 2 bases and the J gene lost 4 bases, with 5 bases spanning the gap. CDR3 region: CASSLSSTGELFF. CDR3 in DNA: TGTGCCAGCAGCTTATCCAGCACCGGGGAGCTGTTTTTT.

This clone was counted a single time. The chain carries TRBV25-1 and TRBJ2-2, with 8 positions matching TRBD1. The V segment lost 2 bases and the J segment 2 bases; nucleotides outside the gene matches: 10. CDR3 length: 18 residues. Germline V CDR1 and CDR2: MGHDK, SYGVNS. Here the CDR3 DNA reads TGTGCCAGCAGTGAACGGGCAGGGGGCTTGGTTAACACCGGGGAGCTGTTTTTT. The encoded protein is CASSERAGGLVNTGELFF. Drawing the rest from reference TRBV25-1 and TRBJ2-2, the complete variable domain is EADIYQTPRYLVIGTGKKITLECSQTMGHDKMYWYQQDPGMELHLIHYSYGVNSTEKGDLSSESTVSRIRTEHFPLTLESARPSHTSQYLCASSERAGGLVNTGELFFGEGSRLTVL.

This clone was observed once. V and J are TRBV19 and TRBJ1-5; the D is unclear. Germline-derived CDR1 and CDR2 are LNHDA and SQIVND (reference sequence). V shed 7 bases and J shed 0 bases, with 10 bases lying between them. The CDR3 spans 14 residues. The CDR3 DNA follows: TGTGCCAGTAAGGGCAGCTATAGCAATCAGCCCCAGCATTTT. Translation gives CASKGSYSNQPQHF.

The V and J genes are TRBV18 and TRBJ1-3; D call uncertain. Germline V gene sequence: CDR1 KGHSH, CDR2 LQKENI. CDR3 size: 15 residues. V lost 1 base and J lost 0, with 7 bases in between. The CDR3 DNA follows: TGTGCCAGCTCACCACGATGGAGCTCTGGAAACACCATATATTTT. It translates to CASSPRWSSGNTIYF.

The rearrangement links TRBV6-6 to TRBJ1-5; weak D call: TRBD1 (5 bases). There are 15 residues in the CDR3. The germline gives CDR1 MNHNY, CDR2 SVGAGI (reference sequence). V was cut by 0 bases and J by 4 bases, with 10 bases left in between. This CDR3 is CASSYSTVINQPQHF. In DNA form, the CDR3 reads TGTGCCAGCAGTTACTCGACAGTCATAAATCAGCCCCAGCATTTT.

This clone was seen a single time. The V call is TRBV5-6, the J call TRBJ1-4; D gene ambiguous. Germline V gene data show CDR1 as SGHDT and CDR2 as YYEEEE. Trimming took off 3 bases at V and 7 bases at J, with 4 bases between the two ends. The CDR3 has 11 amino acids. The CDR3 protein is CASSSSEKLFF. DNA for the CDR3: TGTGCCAGCAGCTCGAGTGAAAAACTGTTTTTT.

This chain uses TRBV27 with TRBJ1-2, with D unresolved. V was clipped by 2 bases and J by 6 bases, with 10 bases between them. The germline V gene has CDR1 MNHEY and CDR2 SMNVEV (reference sequence). CDR3 size: 13 residues. CDR3 DNA sequence: TGTGCCAGCAGTTTAGGTTGGGGTGATGGCTACACCTTC. Residues: CASSLGWGDGYTF.

J is TRBJ2-5 and V is TRBV4-1, with TRBD2 matching 10 bases. Unmatched junction bases numbered 8, after V lost 1 base and J lost 3 bases. This CDR3 has 17 amino acids. CDR1 and CDR2 from the germline V gene are MGHRA and YSYEKL. The CDR3 loop is CASSQGLAGANKETQYF. Here the CDR3 DNA reads TGCGCCAGCAGCCAAGGCCTAGCGGGGGCCAACAAAGAGACCCAGTACTTC.

The gene calls are TRBV4-1 and TRBJ1-2, with D unclear. The V end was cut by 3 bases, the J end by 5 bases, with 13 bases between. This CDR3 is built from 14 residues. CDR1 is MGHRA, CDR2 YSYEKL, per germline. CDR3 region: CASSHLTESYGYTF. CDR3 nucleotide sequence: TGCGCCAGCAGCCATCTGACTGAATCTTATGGCTACACCTTC.

The J gene is TRBJ1-2, the V gene TRBV5-6; D not resolved. The germline gives CDR1 SGHDT, CDR2 YYEEEE. V gave up 0 bases and J gave up 4 bases, with 13 bases separating them. This CDR3 is built from 15 residues. DNA of the CDR3: TGTGCCAGCAGCTTGGCGGGCCCTGGCGGCTATGGCTACACCTTC. It codes for CASSLAGPGGYGYTF.

V and J are TRBV5-4 and TRBJ2-1, with 7 bases aligning to TRBD2. This CDR3 region has 13 residues. Germline assignment: CDR1 SGHNT and CDR2 YYREEE (reference sequence). V lost 4 bases and J lost 9; bases outside the gene matches: 7. The CDR3 reads CASSPGGGGEQFF. For the CDR3, the DNA is TGTGCCAGCAGCCCCGGAGGCGGGGGTGAGCAGTTCTTC. Looking up the rest from reference TRBV5-4 and TRBJ2-1 gives the full variable domain: ETGVTQSPTHLIKTRGQQVTLRCSSQSGHNTVSWYQQALGQGPQFIFQYYREEENGRGNFPPRFSGLQFPNYSSELNVNALELDDSALYLCASSPGGGGEQFFGPGTRLTVL.

The chain couples TRBV4-1 to TRBJ2-7; D may match TRBD1 or TRBD2 (5 bases each). V lost 0 bases, J lost 3 bases, and 18 bases lay in between. Per germline, CDR1 MGHRA and CDR2 YSYEKL. The length of the CDR3 is 17 residues. The CDR3 protein is CASSQEVGGRPYYEQYF. In nucleotides, the CDR3 is TGCGCCAGCAGCCAAGAAGTTGGGGGTCGCCCATACTACGAGCAGTACTTC.

This clone has a handful of counts. The gene calls are TRBV19 and TRBJ1-1, with D perhaps TRBD1 (5 bases). This CDR3 region has 12 residues. The V gene's germline CDR1 is LNHDA and CDR2 SQIVND (reference sequence). Trimming stripped 11 bases from V and 1 base from J, with 11 bases between. The CDR3, as DNA: TGTGCCGTGGCAGGGTGGAACACTGAAGCTTTCTTT. Translating gives CAVAGWNTEAFF.

The CDR3 loop reads CASSTGGPGETQYF. Written as DNA, the CDR3 is TGTGCCAGTAGTACGGGGGGGCCCGGAGAGACCCAGTACTTC. The genes are TRBV19 and TRBJ2-5; 8 positions agree with TRBD2. Germline CDR1 is LNHDA and CDR2 is SQIVND (reference sequence). The CDR3 is 14 amino acids. J gave up 4 bases and V 4 bases, and 5 bases lay outside the gene matches.